This entry lists 3 T cell receptor beta chains sequenced from one sample in a study of shared clonotypes between healthy human individuals. Only CD45RO-negative cells positively selected for CCR7 counted as naive CD8 cells, so terminally differentiated effector memory CD45RA+ cells were excluded. Profiling relied on immunoSEQ multiplex PCR, and the TCRdb table lists in-frame clones only, not all of them. The data contain about 680,000 clones, 92% of them singletons. The sample consisted of naive CD8+ T cells sorted from blood. Receptors originate from a man younger than 40 in good health.

The J gene is TRBJ2-7, the V gene TRBV10-2; possible D gene TRBD1, 6 bases. The CDR3 has 14 residues. Germline CDR1 reads WSHSY; CDR2 reads SAAADI. Trimming shortened V by 0 bases and J by 2 bases, and 8 bases separated the two germline ends. The CDR3, as DNA: TGCGCCAGCAGTGAGTCGACAGGCCCCTACGAGCAGTACTTC. This gives the protein CASSESTGPYEQYF.

The chain recombines TRBV19 with TRBJ2-7; D gene uncertain. With 4 bases removed from V and 0 bases from J, the gap between germline ends came to 16 bases. The CDR3 sequence is 16 residues long. Germline V gives CDR1 LNHDA, CDR2 SQIVND (reference sequence). CDR3 residues: CASSTGDGYSSYEQYF. CDR3 DNA sequence: TGTGCCAGTAGTACAGGAGACGGTTATAGCTCCTACGAGCAGTACTTC.

DNA of the CDR3: TGCAGGGAGGGACAGCCCGACATCGTCACTGAAGCTTTCTTT. This sequence encodes CREGQPDIVTEAFF. The chain couples TRBV29-1 to TRBJ1-1; TRBD1 agrees at 7 bases. The CDR3 covers 14 residues. Germline V gives CDR1 SQVTM, CDR2 ANQGSEA.